The 5 T cell receptor beta chains below were found in one sample sequenced in a study of siplizumab effects on memory and regulatory T cells. The protocol was immunoSEQ multiplex PCR, while the TCRdb copy is restricted to in-frame clones and leaves out a portion. This sample yields around 77,000 clones, of which more than 80% are seen a single time; approximately 28% belongs to the top ten. Input material: CD8+ T cells sorted from blood. These receptors came from a human donor in good health.

This chain uses TRBV30 with TRBJ2-1, with 11 bases lining up with TRBD2. The CDR3 runs to 13 residues. Per the germline V gene, CDR1 is GTSNPN and CDR2 is SVGIG (reference sequence). V was pared by 3 bases and J by 8 bases, with 3 bases of the junction left unmatched. CDR3 loop: CAWRLAGGHEQFF. In DNA form, the CDR3 reads TGTGCCTGGAGGCTAGCGGGAGGACATGAGCAGTTCTTC.

This clone has only one observation. This rearrangement joins TRBV19 to TRBJ1-4; D not certain. This CDR3 is 12 amino acids long. The germline V gene encodes CDR1 LNHDA and CDR2 SQIVND (reference sequence). With 3 bases removed from V and 10 bases from J, the gap between germline ends came to 9 bases. The DNA of the CDR3 is TGTGCCAGTAGTATTGGAGCCATAAAACTGTTTTTT. Its protein is CASSIGAIKLFF.

The V and J genes are TRBV9 and TRBJ2-1; possibly TRBD1 for D (5 bases). Trimming took off 3 bases at V and 8 bases at J, with 9 bases between the two ends. Germline lookup yields CDR1 SGDLS and CDR2 YYNGEE. The CDR3 is made up of 12 amino acids. CDR3 bases: TGTGCCAGCAGCGACTCAGGGCATGAGCAGTTCTTC. It yields the protein CASSDSGHEQFF.

J is TRBJ1-3 and V is TRBV5-4; D gene unclear. Per the germline V gene, CDR1 is SGHNT and CDR2 is YYREEE (reference sequence). CDR3 length equals 18 residues. V lost 0 bases and J lost 0, with 16 bases in between. In DNA form, the CDR3 reads TGTGCCAGCAGCTTGGATGGGCGGGGAGAGGGCTCTGGAAACACCATATATTTT. Residues: CASSLDGRGEGSGNTIYF.

The rearrangement joins TRBV19 to TRBJ2-1; D is tentatively TRBD1 or TRBD2 (7 bases each). Deletions cut 5 bases from V and 7 bases from J, with 12 bases between. Germline CDR1 and CDR2: LNHDA and SQIVND (reference sequence). The CDR3 length is 13 residues. CDR3 bases: TGTGCCAGTAGTTGGCAGGGGGGGAATGAGCAGTTCTTC. Protein sequence: CASSWQGGNEQFF.